Below are 8 T cell receptor beta chains sequenced from a single sample in a study of shared clonotypes between healthy human individuals. Produced via immunoSEQ multiplex PCR; TCRdb's table is partial and in-frame only. This sample carries around 480,000 clones, about 80% of them seen once, and the ten largest clones take about 12%. Sequenced material: PBMCs. The receptors were sampled from a woman between 40 and 50 years old in good health. Some clones in this sample may be carry-over from other donors' samples.

This clone was recorded once. In DNA form, the CDR3 reads TGCGCCAGCAGCCCGCGGGACAGTAGCTACGAGCAGTACTTC. This gives the protein CASSPRDSSYEQYF. The rearrangement links TRBV5-1 to TRBJ2-7, with a tentative D call TRBD1 (7 bases). In germline, CDR1 is SGHRS, CDR2 YFSETQ. CDR3 length equals 14 residues. V lost 4 bases to trimming and J lost 3 bases, with 14 bases between them.

CDR3 loop: CASSLASSANNEQFF. In nucleotides, the CDR3 is TGCGCCAGCAGCTTGGCCTCTAGCGCTAACAATGAGCAGTTCTTC. The chain links TRBV5-1 to TRBJ2-1, with D tentatively TRBD2 (6 bases). With 0 bases removed from V and 5 bases from J, the gap between germline ends came to 12 bases. The CDR3 has 15 amino acids. The germline CDR1 and CDR2 sequences are SGHRS and YFSETQ.

The chain employs TRBV15 and TRBJ2-7; the D gene is possibly TRBD1 (5 bases). CDR1 LNHNV and CDR2 YYDKDF come from the germline V gene (reference sequence). Trimming removed 0 bases from V and 6 bases from J, with 12 bases in between. The CDR3 covers 14 residues. The DNA for the CDR3 is TGTGCCACCAGCAGAGATCCCGACAGTTCCGAGCAGTACTTC. Amino acid sequence: CATSRDPDSSEQYF.

This clone was found once. The chain combines TRBV27 with TRBJ1-2; D perhaps matches TRBD1 (6 bases). CDR1 is MNHEY and CDR2 is SMNVEV in the germline V gene (reference sequence). V was pared by 0 bases and J by 8 bases, with 16 bases between. This CDR3 is built from 15 residues. CDR3 DNA sequence: TGTGCCAGCAGTTTATCCCCCTCCGGGGGCGGAGGCTACACCTTC. This codes for CASSLSPSGGGGYTF.

The CDR3: CASSEQGLGLWNEQFF. For the CDR3, the DNA is TGTGCCAGCAGTGAACAGGGGTTGGGTTTATGGAATGAGCAGTTCTTC. This rearrangement joins TRBV6-1 to TRBJ2-1; D might be TRBD1 (6 bases). Trimming cost V 2 bases and J 7 bases, with 18 bases left between them. Germline lookup yields CDR1 MNHNS and CDR2 SASEGT. The CDR3 length is 16 residues.

The chain employs TRBV9 and TRBJ2-2; 7 nucleotides line up with TRBD1. The CDR3 spans 16 residues. Germline loops: CDR1 SGDLS, CDR2 YYNGEE. V lost 4 bases, J lost 6 bases, and 12 bases stayed unmatched. CDR3 region: CASSPPWAGGSGELFF. The CDR3 nucleotides are TGTGCCAGCAGCCCACCTTGGGCAGGGGGATCCGGGGAGCTGTTTTTT.

About this clone itself: The same CDR3 is also encoded by other DNA sequences in this sample. The rearrangement uses TRBV30 and TRBJ2-5; the D gene is possibly TRBD2 (5 bases). CDR1 GTSNPN and CDR2 SVGIG come from the germline V gene (reference sequence). With 0 bases removed from V and 2 bases from J, the gap between germline ends came to 7 bases. The CDR3 contains 13 residues. In nucleotides, the CDR3 is TGTGCCTGGAGTGTACGAGGGCAAGAGACCCAGTACTTC. Residues: CAWSVRGQETQYF.

The CDR3 DNA sequence: TGCGCCAGCAGCTTGATAGGGTCCTACGAGCAGTACTTC. It codes for CASSLIGSYEQYF. This chain joins TRBV5-1 and TRBJ2-7, with D unresolved. The length of the CDR3 is 13 residues. Germline lookup yields CDR1 SGHRS and CDR2 YFSETQ. Between the trimmed V and J ends, which lost 1 base and 1 base, there was a span of 6 bases.